Listed here are 22 T cell receptor beta chains from one sample, sequenced in a study of T-cell memory formation after mild COVID-19. TCRdb re-derived calls from the 5' RACE reads in MiXCR, one entry per CDR3 protein. The sample lists approximately 150,000 distinct CDR3 sequences; roughly 15% were seen once. The sample taken for sequencing was PBMCs or a T cell subset sorted from them (not recorded which). All receptors come from an adult woman who had mild COVID-19 (a few samples of this study predate the infection). Cell type and time point are not known.

The chain joins TRBV9 to TRBJ1-1; D is possibly TRBD1 (6 bases). In germline, CDR1 is SGDLS, CDR2 YYNGEE. V was pared by 0 bases and J by 4 bases, with 13 bases between. This CDR3 is built from 15 residues. CDR3 coding DNA: TGTGCCAGCAGCGTAGGGGGCAGGGGAGGCACTGAAGCTTTCTTT. The encoded protein is CASSVGGRGGTEAFF.

This clonotype has a handful of counts. CDR3 in amino acids: CASSPIPGGAAFF. CDR3 coding DNA: TGTGCCAGCAGCCCAATACCCGGGGGCGCGGCTTTCTTT. The rearrangement links TRBV7-8 to TRBJ1-1; D is possibly TRBD1 (6 bases). Trimming removed 5 bases at V and 11 bases at J, with 18 bases between. The CDR3 consists of 13 residues. Germline-derived CDR1 and CDR2 are SGHVS and FQNEAQ.

This clonotype turned up a few times. V and J are TRBV5-1 and TRBJ2-3; 11 positions agree with TRBD2. The trim removed 3 bases at V and 4 bases at J, leaving 10 bases unmatched. The CDR3 contains 17 residues. CDR1 is SGHRS, CDR2 YFSETQ, per germline. The CDR3 loop reads CASSYPTSGGPPDTQYF. As DNA, the CDR3 is TGCGCCAGCAGCTACCCTACTAGCGGGGGCCCCCCAGATACGCAGTATTTT.

The J gene is TRBJ2-7, the V gene TRBV3-1, with 9 bases that match TRBD2. The CDR3 has 13 amino acids. The germline V gene has CDR1 LGHDT and CDR2 YNNKEL (reference sequence). Trimming took 3 bases from V and 9 from J; bases not matched to a gene: 6. DNA of the CDR3: TGTGCCAGCAGCCAGTCCTCGACTAGCGGGCAGTACTTC. Residues: CASSQSSTSGQYF.

In this sample, this clonotype turned up many times. In nucleotides, the CDR3 is TGCGCCAGCAGTTCGAATCCGACACTGACCTACGAGCAGTACTTC. Translation: CASSSNPTLTYEQYF. The chain carries TRBV5-1 and TRBJ2-7; D not resolved. CDR1 and CDR2 from the germline V gene are SGHRS and YFSETQ. The germline V and J ends were trimmed by 5 bases and 2 bases, with 17 bases remaining between them. The length of the CDR3 is 15 residues.

J is TRBJ2-7 and V is TRBV18; no definite D call. The CDR3 has 15 amino acids. Germline V gene data show CDR1 as KGHSH and CDR2 as LQKENI. V dropped 2 bases and J dropped 3 bases, with 14 bases sitting between them. This chain's CDR3 is CASSPGFGFNYEQYF. As DNA, the CDR3 is TGTGCCAGCTCACCAGGGTTCGGCTTCAACTACGAGCAGTACTTC.

The chain recombines TRBV24-1 with TRBJ2-1, with unresolved D. The V gene lost 2 bases and the J gene lost 10 bases, with 8 bases spanning the gap. The germline CDR1 and CDR2 sequences are KGHDR and SFDVKD. This CDR3 is 12 amino acids long. CDR3 sequence: CATSDSPIEQFF. The CDR3 bases are TGTGCCACCAGTGATTCCCCTATCGAGCAGTTCTTC.

V and J are TRBV28 and TRBJ2-2; TRBD1 matches at 8 bases. The CDR3 spans 14 residues. V dropped 6 bases and J dropped 4; count of bases not matched to a gene: 4. From germline, CDR1 is MDHEN and CDR2 SYDVKM. CDR3 in DNA: TGTGCCAGCAGGCCAGGGGGCAGCACCGGGGAGCTGTTTTTT. Its protein product is CASRPGGSTGELFF.

This clonotype was observed a handful of times. This chain links TRBV20-1 with TRBJ2-4; D not certain. V lost 3 bases and J lost 7, with 7 bases in between. Germline V lookup: CDR1 DFQATT, CDR2 SNEGSKA (reference sequence). This CDR3 contains 11 residues. CDR3 region: CSASFQNIQYF. Here the CDR3 DNA reads TGCAGTGCTAGTTTCCAGAACATTCAGTACTTC.

V is TRBV7-6 and J is TRBJ2-3; 9 nucleotides line up with TRBD1. CDR3 size: 18 residues. In germline, CDR1 is SGHVS, CDR2 FNYEAQ. The junction had 11 bases not matched to a gene; V was cut back by 1 base and J by 3 bases. The CDR3 loop reads CASSLVPDRGRGTDTQYF. Written as DNA, the CDR3 is TGTGCCAGCAGCTTAGTTCCGGACAGGGGCCGCGGGACAGATACGCAGTATTTT.

The table lists this clonotype with a few counts. The chain employs TRBV29-1 and TRBJ2-7; D is perhaps TRBD2 (6 bases). Per germline, CDR1 SQVTM and CDR2 ANQGSEA. Deletions cut 5 bases from V and 2 bases from J, with 16 bases between. This CDR3 is 14 amino acids long. In DNA, the CDR3 is TGCAGCGTTACCCCACTAGCAGGACCCTACGAGCAGTACTTC. Its protein is CSVTPLAGPYEQYF.

The sample holds a few counts of this clonotype. The chain couples TRBV10-3 to TRBJ2-1, with 7 nucleotides matching TRBD1. Germline V gives CDR1 ENHRY, CDR2 SYGVKD. V trimming: 4 bases; J trimming: 4 bases; junction bases outside the gene matches: 16. The CDR3 has 18 amino acids. The CDR3 reads CAISAPGTVPGNYNEQFF. In nucleotides, the CDR3 is TGTGCCATCAGTGCCCCCGGGACAGTGCCAGGGAATTACAATGAGCAGTTCTTC.

The count of this clonotype is one. The rearrangement uses TRBV11-2 and TRBJ2-7; weak D call: TRBD2 (6 bases). The CDR3 has 14 residues. With 4 bases removed from V and 5 bases from J, the gap between germline ends came to 15 bases. CDR1 is SGHAT and CDR2 is FQNNGV in the germline V gene. CDR3 amino acids: CASSSQRGRHEQYF. DNA of the CDR3: TGTGCCAGCAGCTCACAGAGAGGGAGGCACGAGCAGTACTTC.

The chain uses TRBV13 and TRBJ2-7; 8 bases align to TRBD1. The CDR3 loop spans 16 amino acids. V lost 6 bases to trimming and J lost 0 bases; unmatched junction nucleotides: 10. Germline CDR1 reads PRHDT; CDR2 reads FYEKMQ (reference sequence). CDR3 sequence (DNA): TGTGCCAGCAGGGAGAGACAGGGGCCAAGCTCCTACGAGCAGTACTTC. The encoded protein is CASRERQGPSSYEQYF.

The chain combines TRBV5-1 with TRBJ2-1, with 9 bases matching TRBD2. The CDR3 consists of 18 residues. Germline CDR1 reads SGHRS; CDR2 reads YFSETQ. Germline trimming cut 0 bases from V and 0 bases from J; bases unmatched to any gene: 7. The CDR3 nucleotides read TGCGCCAGCAGCTTGGCGGCGTCTAGCGGGACCTCCTACAATGAGCAGTTCTTC. Protein: CASSLAASSGTSYNEQFF.

The chain combines TRBV24-1 with TRBJ1-5, with D unclear. Trimming removed 1 base at V and 6 bases at J, with 3 bases between. The CDR3 runs 12 residues. Per germline, CDR1 KGHDR and CDR2 SFDVKD. This CDR3 reads CATSDLGQPQHF. CDR3 nucleotide sequence: TGTGCCACCAGTGATTTAGGTCAGCCCCAGCATTTT.

The chain uses TRBV6-2 or TRBV6-3 and TRBJ1-5; the D is unclear. Trimming took off 3 bases at V and 5 bases at J, with 5 bases between the two ends. The CDR3 runs to 12 residues. CDR1 and CDR2 (germline): MNHEY, SVGEGT. Here the CDR3 DNA reads TGTGCCAGCAGTTATCGTGATCAGCCCCAGCATTTT. It specifies CASSYRDQPQHF.

This clonotype came up a few times. This chain uses TRBV11-1 with TRBJ2-2, with D unclear. CDR3 length equals 12 residues. Trimming took off 1 base at V and 5 bases at J, with 2 bases between the two ends. Germline V CDR1 and CDR2: SGHAT, FQDESV (reference sequence). The CDR3 DNA sequence: TGTGCCAGCAGCTTAGAAACCGGGGAGCTGTTTTTT. It encodes CASSLETGELFF. The whole variable domain, remainder taken from reference TRBV11-1 and TRBJ2-2, is EAEVAQSPRYKITEKSQAVAFWCDPISGHATLYWYRQILGQGPELLVQFQDESVVDDSQLPKDRFSAERLKGVDSTLKIQPAELGDSAMYLCASSLETGELFFGEGSRLTVL.

This clonotype was counted only a few times. The CDR3 coding sequence is TGCGCCAGCAGCCTCCGGGACAGGTTGCAGGGCACTGAAGCTTTCTTT. This translates into CASSLRDRLQGTEAFF. The gene calls are TRBV5-1 and TRBJ1-1, with 8 bases aligning to TRBD1. Trimming took 4 bases from V and 4 from J; bases not matched to a gene: 12. Germline loops: CDR1 SGHRS, CDR2 YFSETQ. The CDR3 extends over 16 amino acids.

This clonotype was seen only a few times. This chain links TRBV6-2 or TRBV6-3 with TRBJ2-7; D unresolved. This CDR3 has 12 residues. Germline V gene lookup returns CDR1 MNHEY and CDR2 SVGEGT. Trimming took off 2 bases at V and 0 bases at J, with 2 bases between the two ends. Here the CDR3 DNA reads TGTGCCAGCAGTTACGACTCCTACGAGCAGTACTTC. Translating gives CASSYDSYEQYF.

This clonotype was recorded a few times. The J gene is TRBJ2-2, the V gene TRBV11-3, with 7 positions matching TRBD2. Germline values: CDR1 SGHNT, CDR2 YENEEA. There are 12 residues in the CDR3. V trimming: 5 bases; J trimming: 6 bases; junction bases outside the gene matches: 0. The CDR3 coding sequence is TGTGCCAGCAGCCGGGGGGCCGGGGAGCTGTTTTTT. Protein product: CASSRGAGELFF.

The chain employs TRBV19 and TRBJ2-7; 7 positions agree with TRBD1. J lost 2 bases, V lost 8 bases, and 9 bases had no gene match. This CDR3 comprises 14 residues. Per the germline V gene, CDR1 is LNHDA and CDR2 is SQIVND (reference sequence). CDR3 bases: TGTGCCAGTCCTCCCGGGACAGAGACCTACGAGCAGTACTTC. Amino acid sequence: CASPPGTETYEQYF.